These 16 T cell receptor beta chains came from one sample sequenced in a study of shared clonotypes between healthy human individuals. Only in-frame clones appear in the TCRdb table, and some are missing; sequencing was by immunoSEQ multiplex PCR. In the table there are about 1 million clones, 75% to 85% of which are singletons. Sequenced sample: memory CD4+ T cells from PBMCs. As to subset: CD45RA-negative fraction. These receptors were taken from a man younger than 35 in good health. Some clones in this sample may be carry-over from other donors' samples.

The chain links TRBV20-1 to TRBJ2-7; D unresolved. This CDR3 is built from 11 residues. Germline CDR1 and CDR2: DFQATT and SNEGSKA (reference sequence). Trimming took off 6 bases at V and 5 bases at J, with 11 bases between the two ends. The DNA of the CDR3 is TGCAGTGCGTCACATCCCAACGAGCAGTACTTC. Translation: CSASHPNEQYF.

The chain couples TRBV7-9 to TRBJ1-2; no firm D call. The CDR3 sequence is 12 residues long. V dropped 4 bases and J dropped 8 bases, with 11 bases sitting between them. Germline CDR1 SEHNR, CDR2 FQNEAQ (reference sequence). The CDR3 bases are TGTGCCAGCAGCTCGGACCATGGAGGCTACACCTTC. Protein sequence: CASSSDHGGYTF.

The chain employs TRBV10-3 and TRBJ1-2, with D unresolved. The germline CDR1 and CDR2 sequences are ENHRY and SYGVKD. This CDR3 is built from 14 residues. The V and J ends lost 0 bases and 4 bases respectively, with 9 bases between them. The CDR3 is CAISESWGGYGYTF. The CDR3 DNA reads as TGTGCCATCAGTGAGTCGTGGGGAGGCTATGGCTACACCTTC.

This clone was seen only once. This chain links TRBV27 with TRBJ1-5; D may be TRBD1 (6 bases). Germline V gene data show CDR1 as MNHEY and CDR2 as SMNVEV (reference sequence). The CDR3 is 13 residues long. The V end was cut by 6 bases, the J end by 3 bases, with 9 bases between. Here the CDR3 DNA reads TGTGCCAGCAGACGGACAGTCAATCAGCCCCAGCATTTT. Protein sequence: CASRRTVNQPQHF.

This clone was counted only a few times. This chain links TRBV10-3 with TRBJ1-3; no clear D gene. CDR3 size: 12 residues. Germline V CDR1 and CDR2: ENHRY, SYGVKD. The germline V and J ends were trimmed by 0 bases and 7 bases, with 4 bases remaining between them. CDR3 DNA: TGTGCCATCAGTGAGTCGAGGAACACCATATATTTT. Its protein is CAISESRNTIYF.

This chain links TRBV4-2 with TRBJ2-3, with TRBD2 as a possible D gene (6 bases). The germline V gene encodes CDR1 LGHNA and CDR2 YNFKEQ. CDR3 length equals 14 residues. Trimming cost V 0 bases and J 5 bases, with 9 bases left between them. The DNA for the CDR3 is TGTGCCAGCAGCCAAGACGCGGGATTAGATACGCAGTATTTT. Protein product: CASSQDAGLDTQYF.

The V and J genes are TRBV11-1 and TRBJ1-4, with a weak D call TRBD1 (5 bases). CDR1 and CDR2 from the germline V gene are SGHAT and FQDESV (reference sequence). The CDR3 is 14 amino acids. V dropped 4 bases and J dropped 2 bases, with 8 bases sitting between them. The CDR3 nucleotides are TGTGCCAGCAGCTCGGGACGGACTAATGAAAAACTGTTTTTT. This sequence encodes CASSSGRTNEKLFF.

The chain is built from TRBV6-1 and TRBJ1-5, with TRBD1 as a possible D gene (5 bases). The V end lost 6 bases, the J end lost 9 bases, and 18 bases lay between the germline ends. CDR1 is MNHNS and CDR2 is SASEGT in the germline V gene. The CDR3 has 14 amino acids. The CDR3 protein is CASSPTPDSPPQHF. The CDR3 coding sequence is TGTGCCAGCAGCCCCACCCCCGACAGCCCGCCCCAGCATTTT.

The chain combines TRBV28 with TRBJ1-4, with D unclear. The V end was cut by 2 bases, the J end by 5 bases, with 9 bases between. The CDR3 is 14 amino acids. Germline V gene sequence: CDR1 MDHEN, CDR2 SYDVKM. CDR3 amino acids: CASSLSQVNEKLFF. For the CDR3, the DNA is TGTGCCAGCAGTTTAAGCCAGGTGAATGAAAAACTGTTTTTT.

The chain combines TRBV19 with TRBJ1-2; TRBD1 is a possible D gene (5 bases). This CDR3 has 14 amino acids. Germline V gives CDR1 LNHDA, CDR2 SQIVND (reference sequence). Between the trimmed V and J ends, which lost 1 base and 8 bases, there was a span of 14 bases. CDR3 sequence reads: CASSIGGLVVGYTF. In nucleotides, the CDR3 is TGTGCCAGTAGTATAGGGGGCTTGGTCGTCGGCTACACCTTC. The whole variable domain, remainder taken from reference TRBV19 and TRBJ1-2, is DGGITQSPKYLFRKEGQNVTLSCEQNLNHDAMYWYRQDPGQGLRLIYYSQIVNDFQKGDIAEGYSVSREKKESFPLTVTSAQKNPTAFYLCASSIGGLVVGYTFGSGTRLTVV.

The genes are TRBV5-1 and TRBJ2-1, with 13 positions matching TRBD2. The V gene's germline CDR1 is SGHRS and CDR2 YFSETQ. V trimming: 6 bases; J trimming: 0 bases; junction bases outside the gene matches: 3. This CDR3 has 16 residues. The CDR3 coding sequence is TGCGCCAGCACGAGACTAGCGGGAGGCTCCTACAATGAGCAGTTCTTC. Amino acids: CASTRLAGGSYNEQFF.

In this sample, this clone turned up once. J is TRBJ2-1 and V is TRBV11-2; 7 nucleotides agree with TRBD1. CDR3 length equals 16 residues. With 3 bases clipped from V and 12 bases from J, the junction kept 17 bases outside the gene matches. Germline assignment: CDR1 SGHAT and CDR2 FQNNGV. CDR3 loop: CASSFTRTGPLEVQFF. In DNA form, the CDR3 reads TGTGCCAGCAGCTTCACCAGGACAGGACCGCTTGAGGTGCAGTTCTTC.

DNA for the CDR3: TGTGCCAGCAGACGGGGACAGGCGCTTTCCTTACCCTACGAGCAGTACTTC. Translated, it gives CASRRGQALSLPYEQYF. The chain employs TRBV28 and TRBJ2-7; 8 nucleotides agree with TRBD1. The J segment lost 2 bases and the V segment lost 6 bases, leaving 15 bases of the junction unmatched. This CDR3 is 17 amino acids long. The germline V gene encodes CDR1 MDHEN and CDR2 SYDVKM.

The CDR3, as DNA: TGTGCCAGCATCCCGATCGGGTTTGGGCCCGAGGGCGGCACCATATATTTT. This sequence encodes CASIPIGFGPEGGTIYF. J is TRBJ1-3 and V is TRBV2; D remains unclear. V lost 7 bases and J lost 9, with 28 bases in between. CDR3 length equals 17 residues. Germline V gives CDR1 SNHLY, CDR2 FYNNEI. Drawing the rest from reference TRBV2 and TRBJ1-3, the complete variable domain is EPEVTQTPSHQVTQMGQEVILRCVPISNHLYFYWYRQILGQKVEFLVSFYNNEISEKSEIFDDQFSVERPDGSNFTLKIRSTKLEDSAMYFCASIPIGFGPEGGTIYFGEGSWLTVV.

The rearrangement links TRBV4-2 to TRBJ2-6, with D maybe TRBD1 (5 bases). Trimming took 1 base from V and 0 from J, leaving 7 bases between them. In germline, CDR1 is LGHNA, CDR2 YNFKEQ. This CDR3 spans 16 amino acids. In DNA form, the CDR3 reads TGTGCCAGCAGCCAAGGCGACAGCTCTGGGGCCAACGTCCTGACTTTC. Translating gives CASSQGDSSGANVLTF.

The V and J genes are TRBV7-3 and TRBJ1-1; maybe TRBD1 (5 bases). The CDR3 is 14 amino acids. Looked up from germline, CDR1 is SGHTA and CDR2 is FQGTGA. V dropped 5 bases and J dropped 6 bases, with 16 bases sitting between them. CDR3 protein: CASSAQAGSAEAFF. DNA for the CDR3: TGTGCCAGCAGCGCACAGGCGGGTAGCGCTGAAGCTTTCTTT.